This T cell receptor beta chain was identified in a study of neurological immune-mediated disorders. This clonotype was seen repeatedly, ten times or more. V lost 5 bases to trimming and J lost 1 base, with 12 bases between them. The CDR3 contains 14 residues. CDR1 SGHTA and CDR2 FQGNSA come from the germline V gene. The unsorted libraries originated from 2 million PBMCs kept at -80 C. The team produced cDNA through 5'RACE using 10-nucleotide random UMIs. TCRdb processed the 5' RACE reads anew with MiXCR; each CDR3 protein has one entry. Of about 66,000 distinct CDR3 sequences in the sample, 4.5% to 6% are singletons; the top ten hold 2.2%.

The chain carries TRBV7-2 and TRBJ2-7; maybe TRBD1 (6 bases). The sequenced sample consisted of PBMCs. This receptor was identified in a woman aged 70 to 79 with multiple sclerosis. The CDR3: CASSLDRQSYEQYF. The CDR3, as DNA: TGTGCCAGCAGCCTCGACAGGCAGTCCTACGAGCAGTACTTC.